This is a list of T cell receptor beta chains from one sample in a study of blood T cell repertoires in COVID-19. Sequencing used immunoSEQ multiplex PCR; TCRdb keeps in-frame clones, though not all of them. The sample carries approximately 390,000 clones, over 75% recorded once. What was sequenced was PBMCs or T cells enriched from blood (not recorded which). The receptor source for this set is a woman aged 40 to 55 with acute COVID-19. Each CDR3 is given with its conserved first and last residue. D genes are given only for firm matches. Rows give clone size only sometimes, using once, few, many, or a class for an expanded clone.

- | - | TRBJ2-5 | TRBV5-1 | TGCGCCAGCAGTTTGTTAACTAGTCGGAGGGAGACCCAGTACTTC | CASSLLTSRRETQYF
- | - | TRBJ2-1 | TRBV5-1 | TGCGCCAGCAGCCCGACGGCGGGGGCTTATGAGCAGTTCTTC | CASSPTAGAYEQFF
- | - | TRBJ1-4 | TRBV6-5 | TGTGCCAGCAGTTCGACAGCAACTAATGAAAAACTGTTTTTT | CASSSTATNEKLFF
- | - | TRBJ2-7 | TRBV9 | TGTGCCGGAGAAGGGACACCGAAACCTTACGAGCAGTACTTC | CAGEGTPKPYEQYF
- | - | TRBJ1-5 | TRBV7-9 | TGTGCCAGCAGGAATGGAGGAAATAGCAATCAGCCCCAGCATTTT | CASRNGGNSNQPQHF
- | - | TRBJ1-3 | TRBV29-1 | TGCAGCGTTGAAGGGACTCTCGGAAACACCATATATTTT | CSVEGTLGNTIYF
- | TRBD1 | TRBJ1-3 | TRBV5-1 | TGCGCCAGCAGCTTCTGGGGACAGGGAACGGTGGGCTCTGGAAACACCATATATTTT | CASSFWGQGTVGSGNTIYF
- | TRBD1 | TRBJ1-2 | TRBV19 | TGTGCCAGTAGGGGCCGGGACAGCTTTTATGGCTACACCTTC | CASRGRDSFYGYTF
- | - | TRBJ2-2 | TRBV6-4 | TGTGCCAGCAGTGGACAGATGAACACCGGGGAGCTGTTTTTT | CASSGQMNTGELFF
- | TRBD2 | TRBJ2-1 | TRBV4-1 | TGCGCCAGCAGCCAAGGTAGCGGGGGACTCTACAATGAGCAGTTCTTC | CASSQGSGGLYNEQFF
- | TRBD1 | TRBJ1-2 | TRBV12-5 | TGTGCTAGTGGTTTGCCCTCCTCACAGGGGAACTATGGCTACACCTTC | CASGLPSSQGNYGYTF
- | - | TRBJ1-5 | TRBV6-1 | TGTGCCAGCAGTGAAGTTTTACAGGGCAGCGAGGAGCCCCAGCATTTT | CASSEVLQGSEEPQHF
- | TRBD1 | TRBJ2-5 | TRBV5-6 | TGTGCCAGCAGCTTGGAACAGGGGATGGAGACCCAGTACTTC | CASSLEQGMETQYF
- | - | TRBJ1-1 | TRBV29-1 | TGCAGCGTCGGTTTCCCAGCGACTGAAGCTTTCTTT | CSVGFPATEAFF
- | - | TRBJ1-2 | TRBV7-9 | TGTGCCAGCAGTTCGACAGGAGGAATAGGCGGCTACACCTTC | CASSSTGGIGGYTF
- | - | TRBJ1-6 | TRBV7-9 | TGTGCCAGCAGCTCCACAGACACCGTACCCCTCCACTTT | CASSSTDTVPLHF
once | TRBD2 | TRBJ2-5 | TRBV19 | TGTGCCAGTAGTAGCATCGGGGGTAGCGGGGGCCCGGGGACCCAGTACTTC | CASSSIGGSGGPGTQYF
- | TRBD1 | TRBJ1-2 | TRBV3-1/TRBV3-2 | TGTGCCAGCAGCTACGGACAGGGGGGTAACTATGGCTACACCTTC | CASSYGQGGNYGYTF
- | - | TRBJ1-5 | TRBV5-4 | TGTGCCAGCAGCCCAACACCGAATAGCAATCAGCCCCAGCATTTT | CASSPTPNSNQPQHF
- | TRBD2 | TRBJ2-7 | TRBV3-1/TRBV3-2 | TGTGCCAGCAGCCAAGATCTTTCTAGCGGGAGGTACGAGCAGTACTTC | CASSQDLSSGRYEQYF
- | TRBD1 | TRBJ1-2 | TRBV30 | TGTGCCTGGAGGACCGGGACAGGGCCACTGTATGGCTACACCTTC | CAWRTGTGPLYGYTF
- | - | TRBJ2-5 | TRBV29-1 | TGCAGCGTTGTCTCCGGAGAGACCCAGTACTTC | CSVVSGETQYF
once | TRBD2 | TRBJ2-1 | TRBV4-1 | TGCGCCAGCAGCCAAGATACGATGCTAGCGGGGGCCAGAAGCTCCTACAATGAGCAGTTCTTC | CASSQDTMLAGARSSYNEQFF
- | TRBD1 | TRBJ2-3 | TRBV10-3 | TGTGCCATCAGTGACCTGACAGGGGAGTCAGATACGCAGTATTTT | CAISDLTGESDTQYF
- | TRBD1 | TRBJ2-4 | TRBV2 | TGTGCCAGCAGTGAGCGGGACAGGGTGTACTTC | CASSERDRVYF
once | - | TRBJ1-2 | TRBV6-5 | TGTGCCAGCAGGGAGTTTGGGGGGAGCTATGGCTACACCTTC | CASREFGGSYGYTF
- | - | TRBJ2-7 | TRBV10-2 | TGCGCCAGCAGTCCCGGAGACAGGACCTACGAGCAGTACTTC | CASSPGDRTYEQYF
- | - | TRBJ1-1 | TRBV10-3 | TGTGCCATCACGCGGGGACTCGATGGAAACACTGAAGCTTTCTTT | CAITRGLDGNTEAFF
- | TRBD2 | TRBJ2-7 | TRBV30 | TGTGCCTGGAGTGTGCGGGGGGGCTACGAGCAGTACTTC | CAWSVRGGYEQYF
- | - | TRBJ2-6 | TRBV7-9 | TGTGCCAGCAGCTTAACGGGCTCTGGGGCCAACGTCCTGACTTTC | CASSLTGSGANVLTF
- | TRBD1 | TRBJ1-1 | TRBV24-1 | TGTGCCACCAGTGGCGCACCGGGACAGGGCGGGAACACTGAAGCTTTCTTT | CATSGAPGQGGNTEAFF
- | - | TRBJ2-7 | TRBV7-9 | TGTGCCAGCAGCTTATACAGGGAAGGTTTTCGCCCCTACGAGCAGTACTTC | CASSLYREGFRPYEQYF
- | - | TRBJ2-3 | TRBV3-1/TRBV3-2 | TGTGCCAGCAGCCCCTCAGGAACTCGTCTGTATTTT | CASSPSGTRLYF
- | TRBD1 | TRBJ1-2 | TRBV27 | TGTGCCAGCAGTTTGACGGGGGCCGTGGACAGGGGGAACTATGGCTACACCTTC | CASSLTGAVDRGNYGYTF
- | - | TRBJ1-3 | TRBV18 | TGTGCCAGCTCACCGCCAGGGGTTGGAAACACCATATATTTT | CASSPPGVGNTIYF
- | - | TRBJ1-2 | TRBV14 | TGTGCCAGCTCGCTCTTCAGGAGGTGGATGTATGGCTACACCTTC | CASSLFRRWMYGYTF
- | - | TRBJ2-3 | TRBV7-9 | TGTGCCAGCAGCTTTCAGGCAGATACGCAGTATTTT | CASSFQADTQYF
- | TRBD2 | TRBJ2-1 | TRBV19 | TGTGCCAGTAGTTTCCTAGCGGGGGCTGGCGATGAGCAGTTCTTC | CASSFLAGAGDEQFF
- | - | TRBJ1-3 | TRBV15 | TGTGCCACCAGCAGAGATCAGGGTAGGGGCCGAAACACCATATATTTT | CATSRDQGRGRNTIYF
- | TRBD2 | TRBJ2-6 | TRBV19 | TGTGCCAGTAGTAGGGGACTAGCGCGGAACTTTGTCTCTGGGGCCAACGTCCTGACTTTC | CASSRGLARNFVSGANVLTF
- | - | TRBJ1-2 | TRBV7-8 | TGTGCCAGCAACGCGTTGGGGGCGGATGGCTACACCTTC | CASNALGADGYTF
- | - | TRBJ2-1 | TRBV10-3 | TGTGCCATCAGGAACAGGGGGGGTTACAATGAGCAGTTCTTC | CAIRNRGGYNEQFF
- | - | TRBJ1-2 | TRBV29-1 | TGCAGCGTGGCGGACAGTCGAGGCTACACCTTC | CSVADSRGYTF
- | - | TRBJ1-3 | TRBV15 | TGTGCCACCAGCAGAGTGCGTTCTGGAAACACCATATATTTT | CATSRVRSGNTIYF
- | - | TRBJ2-2 | TRBV2 | TGTGCCAGCAGCCCAGTCAGCACCGGGGAGCTGTTTTTT | CASSPVSTGELFF
- | - | TRBJ2-3 | TRBV4-1 | TGCGCCAGCAGCCAAGTGGGACTGCCCCCAGATACGCAGTATTTT | CASSQVGLPPDTQYF
- | - | TRBJ1-4 | TRBV2 | TGTGCCAGCAGTGAAGGGTTGCGGACAGATAATGAAAAACTGTTTTTT | CASSEGLRTDNEKLFF
- | - | TRBJ1-1 | TRBV6-5 | TGTGCCAGCAGTGACTCGGGGGGGGGCACTGAAGCTTTCTTT | CASSDSGGGTEAFF
- | - | TRBJ2-1 | TRBV5-1 | TGCGCCAGCAGCTTGGTAGGTACCGCGGGGCATGAGCAGTTCTTC | CASSLVGTAGHEQFF
- | - | TRBJ1-5 | TRBV19 | TGTGCCAGTACCCCAGGGTGGAATCAGCCCCAGCATTTT | CASTPGWNQPQHF
- | TRBD1 | TRBJ1-1 | TRBV6-2/TRBV6-3 | TGTGCCAGCAGTACAACTCGGACAGGGAACACTGAAGCTTTCTTT | CASSTTRTGNTEAFF
- | - | TRBJ1-1 | TRBV14 | TGTGCCAGCAGCCAAGTGGGCAGGATAGGCACTGAAGCTTTCTTT | CASSQVGRIGTEAFF
- | - | TRBJ2-7 | TRBV7-8 | TGTGCCAGCAGCTTAGTCGGGAGCTCCTACGAGCAGTACTTC | CASSLVGSSYEQYF
- | - | TRBJ1-3 | TRBV6-7 | TGTGCCAGCAGTTACCGTGGAAACACCATATATTTT | CASSYRGNTIYF
- | - | TRBJ2-7 | TRBV28 | TGTGCCAGCAGTTCTAATTGGGGGGGCGATTACGAGCAGTACTTC | CASSSNWGGDYEQYF
- | TRBD1 | TRBJ2-7 | TRBV18 | TGTGCCAGCCGAGGACAGGGTCCCTCCTACGAGCAGTACTTC | CASRGQGPSYEQYF